The 20 T cell receptor beta chains given below trace back to one sample, sequenced in a study of T cell changes during pregnancy in multiple sclerosis. Sequencing was performed with immunoSEQ multiplex PCR; in TCRdb, only in-frame clones are kept and a portion is missing. The sample yields approximately 34,000 clones, 90% seen once. The sequencing used CD8+ T cells from peripheral blood mononuclear cells, collected in the first trimester of pregnancy. Source of these receptors: a female donor with multiple sclerosis, enrolled in a pregnancy study.

This chain connects TRBV28 to TRBJ2-1; 8 bases are shared with TRBD2. J was trimmed by 0 bases and V by 8 bases; bases with no gene match: 3. The CDR3 is 14 amino acids. Looked up from germline, CDR1 is MDHEN and CDR2 is SYDVKM. The CDR3 protein is CASSSGSSYNEQFF. Written as DNA, the CDR3 is TGTGCCAGCTCTAGCGGGTCCTCCTACAATGAGCAGTTCTTC.

The chain uses TRBV7-6 and TRBJ2-7, with D tentatively TRBD2 (5 bases). CDR1 is SGHVS and CDR2 is FNYEAQ in the germline V gene. Trimming removed 3 bases at V and 3 bases at J, with 18 bases between. The CDR3 loop spans 16 amino acids. As DNA, the CDR3 is TGTGCCAGCAGCTTGCGAGGGTCTAGAGGTAACTACGAGCAGTACTTC. This encodes CASSLRGSRGNYEQYF.

The gene calls are TRBV11-2 and TRBJ2-7, with 11 nucleotides matching TRBD2. J lost 2 bases, V lost 1 base, and 1 base had no gene match. This CDR3 contains 15 residues. The germline gives CDR1 SGHAT, CDR2 FQNNGV. The CDR3 spells CASSLGLAGPYEQYF. The CDR3 DNA sequence: TGTGCCAGCAGCTTAGGACTAGCGGGGCCCTACGAGCAGTACTTC.

The rearrangement links TRBV19 to TRBJ2-1, with D perhaps TRBD2 (6 bases). V lost 8 bases and J 6 bases, leaving 11 bases between the germline ends. Germline V gives CDR1 LNHDA, CDR2 SQIVND (reference sequence). This CDR3 has 12 residues. CDR3 loop: CASERGGNEQFF. The CDR3 coding sequence is TGTGCCAGTGAGAGGGGAGGCAATGAGCAGTTCTTC.

The chain recombines TRBV10-3 with TRBJ2-1; 7 nucleotides line up with TRBD2. The CDR3 runs 17 residues. V trimming: 8 bases; J trimming: 4 bases; junction bases outside the gene matches: 17. From germline, CDR1 is ENHRY and CDR2 SYGVKD. The CDR3 spells CAIANSGDYLVYNEQFF. For the CDR3, the DNA is TGTGCCATCGCCAATAGTGGGGACTACCTCGTTTACAATGAGCAGTTCTTC.

The CDR3 DNA reads as TGTGCCAGCAGCTCAGCGGAGGGCCTAGGTGAGCAGTTCTTC. Encoded protein: CASSSAEGLGEQFF. V usage is TRBV11-2 and J usage is TRBJ2-1; a weak D match, TRBD2 (6 bases). Germline V lookup: CDR1 SGHAT, CDR2 FQNNGV. The CDR3 runs to 14 residues. Trimming took 4 bases from V and 9 from J, leaving 16 bases between them.

The chain employs TRBV2 and TRBJ2-3, with 13 bases that match TRBD2. Germline V gene data show CDR1 as SNHLY and CDR2 as FYNNEI. J lost 3 bases, V lost 6 bases, and 12 bases had no gene match. CDR3 length equals 18 residues. CDR3 DNA: TGTGCCAGCAGAGGACTAGCGGGAGTTGAGCTCAGTACAGATACGCAGTATTTT. Translation: CASRGLAGVELSTDTQYF. Looking up the rest from reference TRBV2 and TRBJ2-3 gives the full variable domain: EPEVTQTPSHQVTQMGQEVILRCVPISNHLYFYWYRQILGQKVEFLVSFYNNEISEKSEIFDDQFSVERPDGSNFTLKIRSTKLEDSAMYFCASRGLAGVELSTDTQYFGPGTRLTVL.

The genes are TRBV5-5 and TRBJ2-7; D uncertain. Deletions cut 0 bases from V and 3 bases from J, with 7 bases between. The CDR3 covers 13 residues. Per the germline V gene, CDR1 is SGHKS and CDR2 is YYEKEE (reference sequence). CDR3 amino acids: CASSLVADYEQYF. The CDR3 DNA reads TGTGCCAGCAGCTTGGTTGCAGACTACGAGCAGTACTTC.

This clone has only one observation. V and J are TRBV2 and TRBJ1-4, with D unresolved. The germline V and J ends were trimmed by 2 bases and 3 bases, with 10 bases remaining between them. Looked up from germline, CDR1 is SNHLY and CDR2 is FYNNEI. The CDR3 length is 15 residues. The CDR3 DNA follows: TGTGCCAGCAGTGAATGGCGGGCGGCTAATGAAAAACTGTTTTTT. As protein: CASSEWRAANEKLFF.

The J gene is TRBJ2-2, the V gene TRBV7-9; D not certain. Per germline, CDR1 SEHNR and CDR2 FQNEAQ (reference sequence). The CDR3 is made up of 14 amino acids. V was pared by 7 bases and J by 3 bases, with 12 bases between. As DNA, the CDR3 is TGTGCCAGCACCCCTAAAGTAGACACCGGGGAGCTGTTTTTT. This codes for CASTPKVDTGELFF.

This chain connects TRBV5-4 to TRBJ2-7; TRBD2 matches 12 bases. The junction had 8 bases not matched to a gene; V was cut back by 4 bases and J by 6 bases. Germline V CDR1 and CDR2: SGHNT, YYREEE (reference sequence). CDR3 length: 15 amino acids. The CDR3 reads CASSPTSGSIFEQYF. The CDR3 DNA reads as TGTGCCAGCAGCCCGACTAGCGGGAGTATATTCGAGCAGTACTTC.

The V call is TRBV19, the J call TRBJ2-6; D is unresolved. This CDR3 spans 13 amino acids. V gave up 7 bases and J gave up 1 base, with 5 bases separating them. Germline V gene data show CDR1 as LNHDA and CDR2 as SQIVND (reference sequence). CDR3 sequence reads: CASISSGANVLTF. CDR3 bases: TGTGCCAGTATTTCGTCTGGGGCCAACGTCCTGACTTTC.

The V and J genes are TRBV11-2 and TRBJ2-5; TRBD2 matches at 10 bases. Germline CDR1 SGHAT, CDR2 FQNNGV. This CDR3 contains 14 residues. The V gene end was trimmed by 7 bases and the J gene end by 6 bases; junction bases not matched to a gene: 8. CDR3 nucleotides: TGTGCCAGCAAGCCAGCGGGAGGGCGGAAGACCCAGTACTTC. Translated, it gives CASKPAGGRKTQYF.

The chain uses TRBV18 and TRBJ2-6, with D perhaps matching TRBD1 (6 bases). Deletions cut 3 bases from V and 3 bases from J, with 9 bases between. The CDR3 is made up of 15 amino acids. Looked up from germline, CDR1 is KGHSH and CDR2 is LQKENI. The CDR3: CASSPRGSGANVLTF. In DNA form, the CDR3 reads TGTGCCAGCTCACCCAGGGGCAGTGGGGCCAACGTCCTGACTTTC.

This chain uses TRBV27 with TRBJ1-1; D is uncertain. Germline V gives CDR1 MNHEY, CDR2 SMNVEV (reference sequence). Trimming removed 4 bases at V and 4 bases at J, with 10 bases between. There are 13 residues in the CDR3. CDR3 nucleotide sequence: TGTGCCAGCAGTTCAGGCGGGAGCACTGAAGCTTTCTTT. As protein: CASSSGGSTEAFF.

V usage is TRBV19 and J usage is TRBJ2-7; possibly TRBD1 for D (7 bases). The CDR3 is made up of 13 amino acids. The V and J ends lost 5 bases and 6 bases respectively, with 14 bases between them. Germline V gives CDR1 LNHDA, CDR2 SQIVND (reference sequence). CDR3 sequence reads: CASSPGTAGEQYF. CDR3 sequence (DNA): TGTGCCAGTAGTCCCGGGACAGCGGGCGAGCAGTACTTC. The entire variable domain, with the rest obtained from reference TRBV19 and TRBJ2-7, is as follows: DGGITQSPKYLFRKEGQNVTLSCEQNLNHDAMYWYRQDPGQGLRLIYYSQIVNDFQKGDIAEGYSVSREKKESFPLTVTSAQKNPTAFYLCASSPGTAGEQYFGPGTRLTVT.

V gene TRBV27 combines with J gene TRBJ1-1; possibly TRBD1 for D (5 bases). Germline V gene data show CDR1 as MNHEY and CDR2 as SMNVEV (reference sequence). This CDR3 is built from 14 residues. Trimming left V 5 bases short and J 5 bases short, with 15 bases between. The CDR3 region is CASSPQGVGTEAFF. DNA for the CDR3: TGTGCCAGCAGTCCCCAAGGGGTTGGTACTGAAGCTTTCTTT.

The J gene is TRBJ2-5, the V gene TRBV11-2, with 8 bases aligning to TRBD1. Trimming removed 5 bases from V and 1 base from J; junction bases left unmatched: 0. CDR3 size: 13 residues. Germline lookup yields CDR1 SGHAT and CDR2 FQNNGV. CDR3 residues: CASSGQGQETQYF. CDR3 nucleotides: TGTGCCAGCAGCGGACAGGGCCAAGAGACCCAGTACTTC.

V gene TRBV28 combines with J gene TRBJ2-3; 9 bases map to TRBD2. The CDR3 extends over 14 amino acids. V lost 8 bases to trimming and J lost 2 bases; unmatched junction nucleotides: 5. Per germline, CDR1 MDHEN and CDR2 SYDVKM. The CDR3, as DNA: TGTGCCAGCCTTGGACTAGCGACCACAGATACGCAGTATTTT. It codes for CASLGLATTDTQYF.

The V gene is TRBV9, the J gene TRBJ2-1, with 7 bases matching TRBD1. Trimming removed 7 bases from V and 6 bases from J; junction bases left unmatched: 7. Germline CDR1 is SGDLS and CDR2 is YYNGEE. This CDR3 is built from 13 residues. The CDR3 DNA follows: TGTGCCAGCGGCAACAGGGGATCCAATGAGCAGTTCTTC. It codes for CASGNRGSNEQFF.